Below, 8 T cell receptor beta chains from the same sample are listed, as sequenced in a study of regulatory T cells in long-lasting Graves disease. Through Arm-PCR of CDR3 regions and iRepertoire HTBI primers, TCR beta libraries were built. TCRdb analysed the multiplex PCR reads with MiXCR anew, one entry per CDR3 protein. The sample has hundreds of thousands of distinct CDR3 sequences, less than 20% seen once. Time point specified: newly diagnosed GD, antithyroid drugs for less than 3 months. Making the TCR library involved RNA that had been extracted from PBMCs. These same records also appear under a second study, on T cells in Graves' hyperthyroidism and ophthalmopathy.

Sample: peripheral blood mononuclear cells (PBMCs), taken at new diagnosis, from a patient treated with antithyroid drugs. All receptors derive from a woman in her twenties or thirties with Graves disease.

A few counts support this clonotype. The V call is TRBV16, the J call TRBJ1-2; 7 positions match TRBD1. The V and J ends lost 6 bases and 6 bases, in that order; junction bases with no gene match: 13. The CDR3 has 15 residues. Per germline, CDR1 KGHSY and CDR2 FQNENV. The CDR3 protein is CASRQHGTGADGYTF. The CDR3 DNA sequence: TGTGCCAGCAGACAGCACGGTACAGGGGCTGATGGCTACACCTTC.

In this sample, this clonotype turned up once. A much larger clonotype is one base distant, so this may be a read error. The chain carries TRBV28 and TRBJ2-7; 10 bases line up with TRBD1. Germline values: CDR1 MDHEN, CDR2 SYDVKM. V lost 4 bases, J lost 10 bases, and 10 bases stayed unmatched. The CDR3 has 14 residues. CDR3 DNA sequence: TGTGCCAGCAGTTCAGGGACAGGGGTTTCTATTCAGTACTTC. Translated: CASSSGTGVSIQYF. Variable domain in full (rest from reference TRBV28 and TRBJ2-7): DVKVTQSSRYLVKRTGEKVFLECVQDMDHENMFWYRQDPGLGLRLIYFSYDVKMKEKGDIPEGYSVSREKKERFSLILESASTNQTSMYLCASSSGTGVSIQYFGPGTRLTVT.

This clonotype was seen repeatedly, ten times or more. The chain is built from TRBV12-3 or TRBV12-4 and TRBJ1-1; 8 bases line up with TRBD1. The CDR3 runs 16 residues. The J segment lost 5 bases and the V segment lost 4 bases, leaving 12 bases of the junction unmatched. CDR3 sequence reads: CASSSGQGRVPTEAFF. CDR3 DNA sequence: TGTGCCAGCAGTTCCGGACAGGGTAGGGTACCGACTGAAGCTTTCTTT.

This clonotype has only a few counts. CDR3 sequence: CASSIKGYEQYF. As DNA, the CDR3 is TGTGCCAGTAGTATCAAGGGTTACGAGCAGTACTTC. The J gene is TRBJ2-7, the V gene TRBV19; D gene uncertain. V dropped 3 bases and J dropped 4 bases, with 7 bases sitting between them. The CDR3 sequence is 12 residues long. Per the germline V gene, CDR1 is LNHDA and CDR2 is SQIVND (reference sequence).

This clonotype was recorded at least ten times. This chain links TRBV30 with TRBJ1-2; D remains unclear. Trimming took off 2 bases at V and 8 bases at J, with 18 bases between the two ends. The CDR3 totals 14 residues. The V gene's germline CDR1 is GTSNPN and CDR2 SVGIG (reference sequence). CDR3 amino acids: CAWSLGTHASGYTF. In nucleotides, the CDR3 is TGTGCCTGGAGTTTGGGAACTCATGCCTCCGGCTACACCTTC.

This clonotype showed up many times. The chain employs TRBV29-1 and TRBJ2-3; 9 positions match TRBD2. Germline V CDR1 and CDR2: SQVTM, ANQGSEA. The CDR3 sequence is 13 residues long. After removal of 7 bases from V and 2 bases from J, the junction contained 4 bases not matched to a gene. As DNA, the CDR3 is TGCAGCGCCCTAGCGGGACTCACAGATACGCAGTATTTT. It codes for CSALAGLTDTQYF.

This rearrangement joins TRBV20-1 to TRBJ2-3; no definite D call. The CDR3 loop spans 15 amino acids. The ends were cut back, 3 bases at V and 2 bases at J, with 15 bases in the middle. Germline lookup yields CDR1 DFQATT and CDR2 SNEGSKA (reference sequence). The chain's CDR3 is CSARSQRATTDTQYF. In nucleotides, the CDR3 is TGCAGTGCTAGGAGCCAAAGGGCAACCACAGATACGCAGTATTTT.

About this clonotype: One base away lies a much larger clone, so this may be a sequencing read error. The chain links TRBV13 to TRBJ2-1; no clear D. The CDR3 is 14 residues long. The V gene's germline CDR1 is PRHDT and CDR2 FYEKMQ (reference sequence). V lost 5 bases to trimming and J lost 7 bases, with 15 bases between them. This chain's CDR3 is CASSPKMAGNEQFF. CDR3 DNA sequence: TGTGCCAGCAGCCCCAAGATGGCTGGTAATGAGCAGTTCTTC.